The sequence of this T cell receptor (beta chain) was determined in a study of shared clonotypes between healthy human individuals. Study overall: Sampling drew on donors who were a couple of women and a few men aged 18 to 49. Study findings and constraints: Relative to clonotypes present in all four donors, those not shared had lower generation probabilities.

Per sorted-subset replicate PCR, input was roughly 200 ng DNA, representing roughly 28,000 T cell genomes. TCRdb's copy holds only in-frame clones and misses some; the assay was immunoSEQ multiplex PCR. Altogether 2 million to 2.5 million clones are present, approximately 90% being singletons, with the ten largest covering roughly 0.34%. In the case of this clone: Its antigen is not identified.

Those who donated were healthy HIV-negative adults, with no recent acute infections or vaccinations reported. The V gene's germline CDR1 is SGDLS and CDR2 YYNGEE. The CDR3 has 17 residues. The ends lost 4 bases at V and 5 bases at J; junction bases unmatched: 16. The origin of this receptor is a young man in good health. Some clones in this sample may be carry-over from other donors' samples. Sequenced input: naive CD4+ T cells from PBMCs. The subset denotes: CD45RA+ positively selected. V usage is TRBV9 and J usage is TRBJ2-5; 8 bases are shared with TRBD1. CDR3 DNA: TGTGCCAGCAGCCCAAGGACAGGGTTTGGGCAATGGGAGACCCAGTACTTC. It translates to CASSPRTGFGQWETQYF.